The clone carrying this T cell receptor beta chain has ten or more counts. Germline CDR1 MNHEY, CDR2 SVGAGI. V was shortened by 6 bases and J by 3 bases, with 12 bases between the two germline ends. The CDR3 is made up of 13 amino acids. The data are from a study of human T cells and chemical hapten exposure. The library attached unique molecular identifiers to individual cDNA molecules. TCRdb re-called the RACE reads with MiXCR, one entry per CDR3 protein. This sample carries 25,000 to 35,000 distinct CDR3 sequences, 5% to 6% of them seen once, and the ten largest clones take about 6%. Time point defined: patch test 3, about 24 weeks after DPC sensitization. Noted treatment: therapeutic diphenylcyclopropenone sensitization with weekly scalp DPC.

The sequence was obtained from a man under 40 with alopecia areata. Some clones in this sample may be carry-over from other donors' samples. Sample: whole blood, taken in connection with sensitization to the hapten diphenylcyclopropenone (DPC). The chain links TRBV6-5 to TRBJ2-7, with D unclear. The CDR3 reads CASRPGPDYEQYF. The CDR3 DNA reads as TGTGCCAGCAGACCCGGACCGGACTACGAGCAGTACTTC.